What follows are 16 T cell receptor beta chains derived from one specimen sequenced in a study of control samples from healthy donors and cancer patients. The table came from immunoSEQ multiplex PCR; TCRdb's copy has only in-frame clones and leaves some out. The sample has around 78,000 clones, around 94% seen once; the top ten hold approximately 4.8%. Sequencing used blood. The receptors here all came from a woman in her late teens or twenties in good health.

This clone has only one observation. The chain combines TRBV9 with TRBJ2-6, with D tentatively TRBD2 (5 bases). Germline V gene sequence: CDR1 SGDLS, CDR2 YYNGEE. The V and J ends lost 0 bases and 0 bases respectively, with 7 bases between them. The CDR3 loop spans 16 amino acids. The CDR3 DNA reads as TGTGCCAGCAGCGTAGCCGGAGGCTCTGGGGCCAACGTCCTGACTTTC. Translating gives CASSVAGGSGANVLTF.

This CDR3 reads CASSGRTANTEAFF. CDR3 DNA: TGTGCCAGCAGCGGACGGACAGCGAACACTGAAGCTTTCTTT. This chain uses TRBV11-2 with TRBJ1-1, with D possibly TRBD1 on 6 matching bases. This CDR3 has 14 amino acids. V was cut by 5 bases and J by 1 base, with 11 bases left in between. Germline CDR1 SGHAT, CDR2 FQNNGV.

The chain has TRBV19 and TRBJ1-6, with TRBD1 matching over 8 bases. J lost 10 bases, V lost 4 bases, and 6 bases had no gene match. CDR3 size: 14 residues. Germline V gives CDR1 LNHDA, CDR2 SQIVND (reference sequence). The CDR3 nucleotides read TGTGCCAGTAGTACAACAGGGGGTTGGTCACCCCTCCACTTT. Translated, it gives CASSTTGGWSPLHF. The full variable domain, rest sourced from reference TRBV19 and TRBJ1-6, is DGGITQSPKYLFRKEGQNVTLSCEQNLNHDAMYWYRQDPGQGLRLIYYSQIVNDFQKGDIAEGYSVSREKKESFPLTVTSAQKNPTAFYLCASSTTGGWSPLHFGNGTRLTVT.

This clone has only one observation. The V gene is TRBV10-2, the J gene TRBJ1-6; D gene uncertain. V was pared by 2 bases and J by 11 bases, with 13 bases between. Germline V gene lookup returns CDR1 WSHSY and CDR2 SAAADI. The CDR3 length is 14 residues. CDR3 residues: CASSEIGVGTPLHF. As DNA, the CDR3 is TGCGCCAGCAGTGAGATCGGTGTTGGGACACCCCTCCACTTT.

The gene calls are TRBV27 and TRBJ2-1, with 13 positions matching TRBD2. Trimming cost V 3 bases and J 7 bases; bases outside gene matches: 6. The germline gives CDR1 MNHEY, CDR2 SMNVEV (reference sequence). The CDR3 consists of 16 residues. DNA of the CDR3: TGTGCCAGCAGTTTTTTCACTAGCGGGGGGGGAAATGAGCAGTTCTTC. Amino acids: CASSFFTSGGGNEQFF.

The chain employs TRBV29-1 and TRBJ1-1, with D tentatively TRBD1 (6 bases). Germline V gene data show CDR1 as SQVTM and CDR2 as ANQGSEA. The V gene lost 7 bases and the J gene lost 1 base, with 10 bases spanning the gap. This CDR3 spans 12 amino acids. CDR3 sequence: CSGGHPNTEAFF. In DNA, the CDR3 is TGCAGCGGGGGGCACCCGAACACTGAAGCTTTCTTT. Full variable domain (rest looked up from reference TRBV29-1 and TRBJ1-1): SAVISQKPSRDICQRGTSLTIQCQVDSQVTMMFWYRQQPGQSLTLIATANQGSEATYESGFVIDKFPISRPNLTFSTLTVSNMSPEDSSIYLCSGGHPNTEAFFGQGTRLTVV.

V is TRBV10-3 and J is TRBJ2-3; tentatively, D is TRBD1 (5 bases). Germline CDR1 ENHRY, CDR2 SYGVKD. V was shortened by 2 bases and J by 4 bases, with 7 bases between the two germline ends. CDR3 length: 13 amino acids. The CDR3 loop is CAISEMGPDTQYF. CDR3 DNA sequence: TGTGCCATCAGTGAGATGGGGCCAGATACGCAGTATTTT.

The chain has TRBV10-3 and TRBJ1-2; maybe TRBD1 (5 bases). V was clipped by 6 bases and J by 6 bases, with 11 bases between them. The CDR3 is made up of 12 amino acids. CDR1 and CDR2 (germline): ENHRY, SYGVKD. The CDR3 region has the DNA TGTGCCATCAGGGGCGGGGGAAATGGCTACACCTTC. It is translated as CAIRGGGNGYTF.

V gene TRBV6-2 or TRBV6-3 combines with J gene TRBJ1-1; TRBD1 is a possible D gene (5 bases). CDR3 length: 14 amino acids. V dropped 7 bases and J dropped 0 bases, with 12 bases sitting between them. Germline V gives CDR1 MNHEY, CDR2 SVGEGT. The CDR3: CASTPGTLNTEAFF. For the CDR3, the DNA is TGTGCCAGCACCCCCGGGACCTTGAACACTGAAGCTTTCTTT.

This clone was observed a single time. This sequence joins TRBV6-1 and TRBJ1-2; tentative D call: TRBD1 (5 bases). V was trimmed by 4 bases and J by 6 bases, leaving 27 bases between them. CDR3 length: 18 amino acids. Germline CDR1 is MNHNS and CDR2 is SASEGT. The CDR3 nucleotides are TGTGCCAGCAGTGCCTCGCCCGGGACGGTGCTTTTCAAGAATGGCTACACCTTC. As protein: CASSASPGTVLFKNGYTF.

This chain connects TRBV25-1 to TRBJ1-1; TRBD1 matches at 7 bases. Per the germline V gene, CDR1 is MGHDK and CDR2 is SYGVNS. The ends lost 1 base at V and 4 bases at J; junction bases unmatched: 9. The CDR3 is 16 residues long. The CDR3 DNA reads as TGTGCCAGCAGTGAATCAACCCCAGGGGGGGGCACTGAAGCTTTCTTT. Translating it yields CASSESTPGGGTEAFF.

The chain combines TRBV15 with TRBJ2-6; D unresolved. The CDR3 consists of 15 residues. The ends were cut back, 0 bases at V and 0 bases at J, with 3 bases in the middle. Germline CDR1 is LNHNV and CDR2 is YYDKDF (reference sequence). The CDR3 nucleotides read TGTGCCACCAGCAGAGACAACTCTGGGGCCAACGTCCTGACTTTC. This sequence encodes CATSRDNSGANVLTF.

V usage is TRBV11-2 and J usage is TRBJ2-7, with 8 positions matching TRBD2. Germline CDR1 reads SGHAT; CDR2 reads FQNNGV. The J segment lost 4 bases and the V segment lost 6 bases, leaving 5 bases of the junction unmatched. The CDR3 sequence is 13 residues long. CDR3 DNA sequence: TGTGCCAGCAGGCTAGCGGGCCTTTACGAGCAGTACTTC. Translation gives CASRLAGLYEQYF.

This rearrangement joins TRBV9 to TRBJ2-5; 9 bases map to TRBD2. This CDR3 is 16 amino acids long. Trimming at V came to 1 base and at J to 4 bases, leaving 8 bases not matched to a gene. Germline V gives CDR1 SGDLS, CDR2 YYNGEE. CDR3 in DNA: TGTGCCAGCAGCGTATCAAGCGGGGGGCGGGGAGAGACCCAGTACTTC. Residues: CASSVSSGGRGETQYF.

CDR3 residues: CSVRSNRGRGTEAFF. The CDR3 DNA sequence: TGCAGCGTTCGTTCAAACAGGGGCAGGGGGACTGAAGCTTTCTTT. The chain is built from TRBV29-1 and TRBJ1-1; 7 positions match TRBD1. The CDR3 runs to 15 residues. Trimming at V came to 5 bases and at J to 5 bases, leaving 14 bases not matched to a gene. From germline, CDR1 is SQVTM and CDR2 ANQGSEA.

This chain connects TRBV4-1 to TRBJ1-1, with D perhaps matching TRBD1 (5 bases). This CDR3 spans 15 amino acids. CDR1 and CDR2 (germline): MGHRA, YSYEKL. Trimming pared 6 bases from V and 1 base from J, leaving 15 bases between. CDR3 sequence reads: CASSPREGPNTEAFF. The DNA for the CDR3 is TGCGCCAGCAGTCCACGAGAGGGACCGAACACTGAAGCTTTCTTT.